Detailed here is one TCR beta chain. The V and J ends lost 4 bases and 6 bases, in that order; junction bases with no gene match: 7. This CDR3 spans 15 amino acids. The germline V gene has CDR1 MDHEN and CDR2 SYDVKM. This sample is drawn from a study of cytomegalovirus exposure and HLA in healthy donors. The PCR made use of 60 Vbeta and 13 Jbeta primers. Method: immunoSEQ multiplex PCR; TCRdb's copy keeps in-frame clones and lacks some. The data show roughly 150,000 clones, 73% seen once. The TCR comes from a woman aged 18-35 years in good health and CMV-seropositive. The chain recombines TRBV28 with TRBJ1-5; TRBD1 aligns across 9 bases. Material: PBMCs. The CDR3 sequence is CASSSRTGAGQPQHF. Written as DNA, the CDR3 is TGTGCCAGCAGTTCAAGGACAGGGGCAGGTCAGCCCCAGCATTTT.